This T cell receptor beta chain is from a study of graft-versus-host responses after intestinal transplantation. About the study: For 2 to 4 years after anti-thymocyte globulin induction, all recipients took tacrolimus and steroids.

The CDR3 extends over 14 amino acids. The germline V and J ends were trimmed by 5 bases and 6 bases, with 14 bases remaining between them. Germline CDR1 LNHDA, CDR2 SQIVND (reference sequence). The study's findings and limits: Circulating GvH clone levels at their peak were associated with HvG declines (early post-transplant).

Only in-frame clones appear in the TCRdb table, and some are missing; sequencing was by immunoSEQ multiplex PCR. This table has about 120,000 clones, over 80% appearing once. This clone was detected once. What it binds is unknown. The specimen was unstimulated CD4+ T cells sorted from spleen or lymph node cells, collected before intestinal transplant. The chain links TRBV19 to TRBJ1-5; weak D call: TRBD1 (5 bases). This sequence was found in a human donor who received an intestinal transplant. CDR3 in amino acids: CASSSRDGIQPQHF. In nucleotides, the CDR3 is TGTGCCAGTAGTTCCCGGGACGGAATTCAGCCCCAGCATTTT. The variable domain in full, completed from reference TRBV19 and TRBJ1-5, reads DGGITQSPKYLFRKEGQNVTLSCEQNLNHDAMYWYRQDPGQGLRLIYYSQIVNDFQKGDIAEGYSVSREKKESFPLTVTSAQKNPTAFYLCASSSRDGIQPQHFGDGTRLSIL.